The clone carrying this T cell receptor beta chain showed up just once. The antigen remains undetermined. These data originate in a study of T cell responses to AZD1222 COVID-19 vaccine. Study-level points and caveats: Increased Spike-specific TCR breadth and depth were observed after two AZD1222 doses.

Here immunoSEQ multiplex PCR was the method, and the copy in TCRdb shows in-frame clones only, minus some. Among about 120,000 clones listed, more than 85% were seen once. Between the trimmed V and J ends, which lost 0 bases and 0 bases, there was a span of 5 bases. This CDR3 contains 14 residues. Germline assignment: CDR1 MNHEY and CDR2 SVGEGT. The sequence was obtained from an adult in good health. V is TRBV6-2 or TRBV6-3 and J is TRBJ1-1; D not resolved. The sequences come from peripheral blood, collected on day 0 of AZD1222 vaccination. CDR3 coding DNA: TGTGCCAGCAGTTACTCGGGCTTGAACACTGAAGCTTTCTTT. It yields the protein CASSYSGLNTEAFF.